Listed here are 14 T cell receptor beta chains from one sample, sequenced in a study of T cell repertoires in cytomegalovirus infection. Their antigens are not known. TCRdb itself ran the reads through MiXCR, one entry per CDR3 protein. Of hundreds of thousands of distinct CDR3 sequences in the sample, approximately 32% were seen once. The sequenced sample was cultured CD8+ T cells from PBMCs, obtained from culture after CMV antigen stimulation. These receptors were obtained from a human donor in good health (CMV status not recorded). Some clones in this sample may be carry-over from other donors' samples.

The chain joins TRBV29-1 to TRBJ2-2; 7 positions agree with TRBD1. This CDR3 spans 13 amino acids. Unmatched junction bases numbered 5, after V lost 8 bases and J lost 2 bases. The germline gives CDR1 SQVTM, CDR2 ANQGSEA. The CDR3 loop reads CSTGTANTGELFF. In DNA, the CDR3 is TGCAGCACCGGGACAGCTAACACCGGGGAGCTGTTTTTT.

The chain is built from TRBV11-2 and TRBJ2-3; D unclear. From germline, CDR1 is SGHAT and CDR2 FQNNGV. The CDR3 is 14 residues long. V gave up 6 bases and J gave up 0 bases, with 10 bases separating them. This CDR3 is CASSHHSSTDTQYF. Written as DNA, the CDR3 is TGTGCCAGCAGTCACCATTCAAGCACAGATACGCAGTATTTT.

V gene TRBV20-1 combines with J gene TRBJ2-2; D unclear. The CDR3 runs to 13 residues. The ends were cut back, 0 bases at V and 8 bases at J, with 10 bases in the middle. CDR1 and CDR2 (germline): DFQATT, SNEGSKA (reference sequence). The DNA for the CDR3 is TGCAGTGCTAGAGATTTTAACCTGGGGGAGCTGTTTTTT. Protein sequence: CSARDFNLGELFF.

This clonotype occurred a few times. The chain couples TRBV28 to TRBJ1-5, with a weak D call TRBD1 (5 bases). Trimming removed 2 bases from V and 0 bases from J, with 14 bases in between. This CDR3 has 17 amino acids. The germline gives CDR1 MDHEN, CDR2 SYDVKM. CDR3 DNA: TGTGCCAGCAGTTTAGGGTCCGGCAGGGATAGCAATCAGCCCCAGCATTTT. It codes for CASSLGSGRDSNQPQHF.

This clonotype has just a few counts. The chain employs TRBV27 and TRBJ1-2; D is undetermined. In germline, CDR1 is MNHEY, CDR2 SMNVEV (reference sequence). V dropped 7 bases and J dropped 1 base, with 10 bases sitting between them. This CDR3 is built from 13 residues. CDR3 in DNA: TGTGCCAGCAAAAAGGAGGGTAACTATGGCTACACCTTC. The encoded protein is CASKKEGNYGYTF.

This clonotype was counted many times. The rearrangement joins TRBV7-8 to TRBJ2-5; tentative D call: TRBD2 (6 bases). CDR1 and CDR2 (germline): SGHVS, FQNEAQ. V shed 5 bases and J shed 0 bases, with 10 bases lying between them. The CDR3 is 14 residues long. DNA for the CDR3: TGTGCCAGCAGCCCCGCGGGGTACCAAGAGACCCAGTACTTC. It encodes CASSPAGYQETQYF.

The chain carries TRBV4-2 and TRBJ1-2; D not certain. The CDR3 is made up of 16 amino acids. Germline V gene sequence: CDR1 LGHNA, CDR2 YNFKEQ. The germline V and J ends were trimmed by 0 bases and 2 bases, with 13 bases remaining between them. CDR3 DNA: TGTGCCAGCAGCCAAGATAGGAGACACGGAAACTATGGCTACACCTTC. The encoded protein is CASSQDRRHGNYGYTF.

This sequence joins TRBV7-6 and TRBJ2-3; D perhaps matches TRBD2 (8 bases). CDR3 length equals 15 residues. Germline values: CDR1 SGHVS, CDR2 FNYEAQ. Trimming shortened V by 5 bases and J by 3 bases, and 15 bases separated the two germline ends. The CDR3 spells CASSRTSRGTDTQYF. The CDR3 bases are TGTGCCAGCAGCCGGACTAGCAGGGGGACAGATACGCAGTATTTT.

This clonotype was seen a few times. This rearrangement joins TRBV9 to TRBJ2-1; D perhaps matches TRBD1 (5 bases). The CDR3 is made up of 16 amino acids. The germline gives CDR1 SGDLS, CDR2 YYNGEE. The ends were cut back, 3 bases at V and 0 bases at J, with 13 bases in the middle. The CDR3 DNA follows: TGTGCCAGCAGCGCAGACAGATTAAGCTCCTACAATGAGCAGTTCTTC. The encoded protein is CASSADRLSSYNEQFF.

The V gene is TRBV11-3, the J gene TRBJ2-1; 12 nucleotides line up with TRBD2. Germline V lookup: CDR1 SGHNT, CDR2 YENEEA. Trimming cost V 0 bases and J 9 bases; bases outside gene matches: 3. The CDR3 spans 15 residues. The CDR3 DNA sequence: TGTGCCAGCAGCTTAGAGTCACTAGCGGGGGGTGAGCAGTTCTTC. Encoded protein: CASSLESLAGGEQFF.

There are many counts of this clonotype. This sequence joins TRBV7-2 and TRBJ2-7; the D is unclear. This CDR3 is 13 amino acids long. The germline V and J ends were trimmed by 4 bases and 3 bases, with 10 bases remaining between them. CDR1 SGHTA and CDR2 FQGNSA come from the germline V gene. CDR3 coding DNA: TGTGCCAGCAGCTACCAAGAATTCTACGAGCAGTACTTC. This sequence encodes CASSYQEFYEQYF.

This clonotype has more than one count but fewer than ten. The chain combines TRBV6-2 or TRBV6-3 with TRBJ1-5; 10 bases fit TRBD1. Trimming at V came to 4 bases and at J to 7 bases, leaving 13 bases not matched to a gene. The CDR3 sequence is 17 residues long. Germline V gene data show CDR1 as MNHEY and CDR2 as SVGEGT. Here the CDR3 DNA reads TGTGCCAGCAGTTCGGACAGGGGGTTTGGAGGGCGACAGCCCCAGCATTTT. This translates into CASSSDRGFGGRQPQHF.

This clonotype occurred a few times. This chain links TRBV12-3 or TRBV12-4 with TRBJ1-3; D uncertain. This CDR3 region has 13 residues. V was trimmed by 2 bases and J by 8 bases, leaving 10 bases between them. The CDR3 loop is CASSLKTRDTIYF. CDR3 DNA sequence: TGTGCCAGCAGTTTAAAGACTCGGGACACCATATATTTT.

A note on this clonotype: A read error may account for a junction end that differs from germline. This sequence joins TRBV7-8 and TRBJ2-5; maybe TRBD2 (6 bases). CDR3 length: 16 amino acids. Germline CDR1 reads SGHVS; CDR2 reads FQNEAQ. This chain's CDR3 is CASSLAWPGSQETQYF. In nucleotides, the CDR3 is TGTGCCAGCAGCCTAGCGTGGCCAGGGAGCCAAGAGACCCAGTACTTC.